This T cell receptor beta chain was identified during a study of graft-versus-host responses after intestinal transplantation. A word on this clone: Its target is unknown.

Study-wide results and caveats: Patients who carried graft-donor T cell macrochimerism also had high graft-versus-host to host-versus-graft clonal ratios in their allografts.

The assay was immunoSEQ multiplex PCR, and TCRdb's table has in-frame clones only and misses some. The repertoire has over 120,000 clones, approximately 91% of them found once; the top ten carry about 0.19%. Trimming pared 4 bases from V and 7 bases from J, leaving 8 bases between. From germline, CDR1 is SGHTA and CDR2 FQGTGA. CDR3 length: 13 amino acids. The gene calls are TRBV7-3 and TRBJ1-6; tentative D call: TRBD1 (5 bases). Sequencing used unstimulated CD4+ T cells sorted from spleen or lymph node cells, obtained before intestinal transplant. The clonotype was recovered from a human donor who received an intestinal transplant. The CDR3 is CASSSSGNSPLHF. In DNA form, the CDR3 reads TGTGCCAGCAGCTCATCAGGGAATTCACCCCTCCACTTT.